Listed below are T cell receptor beta chains from one sample, sequenced in a study of blood T cell repertoires in COVID-19. This table comes from immunoSEQ multiplex PCR, and its TCRdb copy is limited to in-frame clones, with some not included. The data hold about 380,000 clones, with about 87% observed a single time. Specimen: PBMCs or T cells enriched from blood (not recorded which). The receptors here all came from a man younger than 45 who had recovered from COVID-19. Both conserved end residues are trimmed from each CDR3.

TRBV7-9,11,ASSFDSFYGYT
TRBV30,9,AWSQVGAQY
TRBV5-1,13,ASSLSRGRAGELF
TRBV6-5,13,ASSLNSGDPDTQY
TRBV5-1,12,ASSDRTQGTPLH
TRBV6-4,13,ASSPTGGGQYGYT
TRBV4-2,11,ASSQEGGTEAF
TRBV6-2/TRBV6-3,13,ASSYRVTRTGELF
TRBV6-5,13,ASSLGTGNTGELF
TRBV5-4,11,ASSLRANYGYT
TRBV7-2,11,ASSPDRQETQY
TRBV3-1/TRBV3-2,13,ASSQESVGRVEQY
TRBV9,13,ASTETGGRQETQY
TRBV15,15,ATSEYPSGTGANVLT
TRBV27,17,ASSPRIIGAGAGWQPQH
TRBV5-4,12,ASSLGQANEKLF
TRBV5-1,11,ASSLRQGDEQY
TRBV27,12,ASSFGQDNSPLH
TRBV18,14,ASSPSGQGPNYGYT
TRBV23-1,13,ASRGGLSRPQPQH
TRBV30,10,AWSLPNYGYT
TRBV3-1/TRBV3-2,13,ASSQGPGSAYEQY
TRBV7-2,14,ASSLGGGARYNEQF
TRBV6-5,14,ASSLQGSFSDSPLH
TRBV5-8,15,ASSFFLAGFSYNEQF
TRBV3-1/TRBV3-2,16,ASSLSVFEDSPNEKLF
TRBV28,11,ASSRQNNQPQH
TRBV11-2,12,ASSQTGGTYGYT